These T cell receptor beta chains were read from a single sample in a study of neoadjuvant anti-PD-1 for oral cavity cancer. Data came from immunoSEQ multiplex PCR; TCRdb stores just in-frame clones and leaves some out. The sample yields some 10,000 clones, about 61% seen once. This specimen was PBMCs, taken after nivolumab (anti-PD-1) treatment. The receptor source for this set is a person aged 40-85 years with oral cavity squamous cell carcinoma. Each CDR3 is given with its conserved first and last residue. D genes are given only for firm matches. Rows may omit the clone size; those that give it use once, few, many or a size class.

>TRBV18|TRBJ2-7|.|.
TGTGCCAGCTCACCTGATCTAGGGGGGTCCTACGAGCAGTACTTC
CASSPDLGGSYEQYF
>TRBV9|TRBJ1-1|.|.
TGTGCCAGCAGCGTAGCTTCGGCCAACACTGAAGCTTTCTTT
CASSVASANTEAFF
>TRBV18|TRBJ1-1|few|.
TGTGCCAGCTCACCACAGGCTAACACTGAAGCTTTCTTT
CASSPQANTEAFF
>TRBV5-8|TRBJ1-1|.|.
TGTGCCAGCAGGATGCGTGTAGGGGGGAACACTGAAGCTTTCTTT
CASRMRVGGNTEAFF
>TRBV5-1|TRBJ1-6|few|TRBD1
TGCGCCAGCAGCTTGAGACAGGGGGATAATTCACCCCTCCACTTT
CASSLRQGDNSPLHF
>TRBV14|TRBJ1-2|few|TRBD1
TGTGCCAGCAGCCAAGGGGGGACAGGGTTTCGGGGCTACACCTTC
CASSQGGTGFRGYTF
>TRBV27|TRBJ2-3|.|.
TGTGCCAGCAGTTACAGGTATTTGACAGATACGCAGTATTTT
CASSYRYLTDTQYF
>TRBV7-9|TRBJ1-2|.|.
TGTGCCAGCAGCTTAGGGGCGGGGCTGACTTTTACCTATGGCTACACCTTC
CASSLGAGLTFTYGYTF
>TRBV28|TRBJ1-5|.|TRBD1
TGTGCCAGCAGCCTCCCCGGGACAGGGATTAATCAGCCCCAGCATTTT
CASSLPGTGINQPQHF
>TRBV9|TRBJ1-6|medium-sized|TRBD1
TGTGCCAGCAGCGCCGGGACAGGGGCCAATTCACCCCTCCACTTT
CASSAGTGANSPLHF
>TRBV4-2|TRBJ2-1|.|.
TGTGCCAGCAGTCCCTCGGAGGGTTTTTACAATGAGCAGTTCTTC
CASSPSEGFYNEQFF
>TRBV29-1|TRBJ2-7|once|.
TGCAGCGTTGACGGCCACGGGGCAGACTCCTACGAGCAGTACTTC
CSVDGHGADSYEQYF
>TRBV6-5|TRBJ1-6|.|.
TGTGCCAGCAGTTATAACAGGGCGAATTCACCCCTCCACTTT
CASSYNRANSPLHF
>TRBV5-1|TRBJ1-6|.|TRBD1
TGCGCCAGCAGCCCAAGACAGGGGCCTTCACCCCTCCACTTT
CASSPRQGPSPLHF
>TRBV2|TRBJ2-3|.|TRBD2
TGTGCCAGCAGTGGAGCTAGCGGGGGCCTCGGGGGCACAGATACGCAGTATTTT
CASSGASGGLGGTDTQYF
>TRBV10-3|TRBJ1-2|.|TRBD1
TGTGCCATCGGAAGACCGACAGGGTCCTGGGGCTACACCTTC
CAIGRPTGSWGYTF
>TRBV18|TRBJ2-2|.|.
TGTGCCAGCTCACCAGGGGACTGGAACACCGGGGAGCTGTTTTTT
CASSPGDWNTGELFF
>TRBV15|TRBJ1-1|once|.
TGTGCCACCAGCACGCCGACTTGGCAAGTCACTGAAGCTTTCTTT
CATSTPTWQVTEAFF
>TRBV28|TRBJ1-1|.|.
TGTGCCAGCACGAAGGGGAGACCGAACACTGAAGCTTTCTTT
CASTKGRPNTEAFF
>TRBV5-1|TRBJ1-1|few|.
TGCGCCAGCAGCTTGAGGAAAGACATGAACACTGAAGCTTTCTTT
CASSLRKDMNTEAFF
>TRBV7-9|TRBJ2-3|.|.
TGTGCCAGCAGCTCTAATTCCGATACGCAGTATTTT
CASSSNSDTQYF
>TRBV19|TRBJ2-7|.|.
TGTGCCAGTAGCCCCGGGACACACTACGAGCAGTACTTC
CASSPGTHYEQYF
>TRBV19|TRBJ1-4|.|TRBD1
TGTGCCAGTAGTAGAACCGGGGACAGGGAGCGAAAACTGTTTTTT
CASSRTGDRERKLFF
>TRBV29-1|TRBJ2-1|.|TRBD2
TGCAGCGTTGAAAGTGTGGCGGGAGGGCGTGATAATGAGCAGTTCTTC
CSVESVAGGRDNEQFF
>TRBV11-2|TRBJ1-1|.|.
TGTGCCAGCAGCTTAATAAACACTGAAGCTTTCTTT
CASSLINTEAFF
>TRBV29-1|TRBJ2-3|.|.
TGCAGCGTTGACGAATCTAGCACAGATACGCAGTATTTT
CSVDESSTDTQYF
>TRBV27|TRBJ2-1|.|TRBD2
TGTGCCAGCAGTCCAGGGACTAGCGGGAACAATGAGCAGTTCTTC
CASSPGTSGNNEQFF
>TRBV6-1|TRBJ2-3|.|.
TGTGCCAGCAGTGAAAATAGCTTGGATACGCAGTATTTT
CASSENSLDTQYF
>TRBV9|TRBJ2-1|.|.
TGTGCCAGCAGCGTCGGACAGTCGTTCTACAATGAGCAGTTCTTC
CASSVGQSFYNEQFF
>TRBV14|TRBJ1-1|.|TRBD1
TGTGCCAGCAGCCACGCTACGGGACAGGGCCGAACTGAAGCTTTCTTT
CASSHATGQGRTEAFF
>TRBV19|TRBJ2-7|.|TRBD1
TGTGCCAGTAGTTCAGCCGGGACAGGGCGTTCCTACGAGCAGTACTTC
CASSSAGTGRSYEQYF
>TRBV4-1|TRBJ2-5|once|TRBD2
TGCGCCAGCAGCCTTAGGGGCTTGACTAGCGGGAGGGTAGAGACCCAGTACTTC
CASSLRGLTSGRVETQYF
>TRBV7-9|TRBJ1-5|.|.
TGTGCCAGCAGCCTAGGCCAAGGGGCTAGTCAGCCCCAGCATTTT
CASSLGQGASQPQHF
>TRBV6-1|TRBJ1-1|.|.
TGTGCCAGCAGTGAAGCTCCTTTGGCGGGCCTGGGAATAGTTGAAGCTTTCTTT
CASSEAPLAGLGIVEAFF
>TRBV5-1|TRBJ2-5|few|TRBD2
TGCGCCAGCAGGGTGGCGGGGGGAGAGACCCAGTACTTC
CASRVAGGETQYF
>TRBV6-6|TRBJ2-1|.|TRBD1
TGTGCCAGCAGTGCCCCGGGACAGGGTTGGAATGAGCAGTTCTTC
CASSAPGQGWNEQFF
>TRBV6-1|TRBJ1-6|.|.
TGTGCCAGCAGTGAATTAGGGTTCGGGAATTCACCCCTCCACTTT
CASSELGFGNSPLHF
>TRBV11-1|TRBJ1-1|few|.
TGTGCCAGCAGCTTAAGACGGGAGAACACTGAAGCTTTCTTT
CASSLRRENTEAFF
>TRBV27|TRBJ1-2|.|TRBD1
TGTGCCAGCAATGGACAGGGAGATGGTGGCTACACCTTC
CASNGQGDGGYTF
>TRBV6-1|TRBJ1-3|.|.
TGTGCCAGCGGTCCTCTACCCTCTGGAAACACCATATATTTT
CASGPLPSGNTIYF
>TRBV5-8|TRBJ2-2|.|TRBD2
TGTGCCAGCAGCTTGGCCAGGGTAGCGGGGTCGAACACCGGGGAGCTGTTTTTT
CASSLARVAGSNTGELFF
>TRBV28|TRBJ1-5|few|.
TGTGCCAGCACGAGTTTTCGGGGGCCCCACAATCAGCCCCAGCATTTT
CASTSFRGPHNQPQHF
>TRBV14|TRBJ2-7|.|.
TGTGCCAGCAGCCAATTATCGCTCGAGCAGTACTTC
CASSQLSLEQYF
>TRBV5-1|TRBJ1-5|few|TRBD1
TGCGCCAGCAGCCTACATCCCGACAGGGGGAATCAGCCCCAGCATTTT
CASSLHPDRGNQPQHF
>TRBV29-1|TRBJ2-7|.|.
TGCAGCGTTGTTTCGGGGTTCGGCGAGCAGTACTTC
CSVVSGFGEQYF
>TRBV6-5|TRBJ2-7|.|.
TGTGCCAGCAGTTACAACAGGGGGGGAGGGTACGAGCAGTACTTC
CASSYNRGGGYEQYF
>TRBV2|TRBJ2-3|.|.
TGTGCCAGCAGTGATAAAAGCGGGCCCTCCTTAGTGCAGTATTTT
CASSDKSGPSLVQYF
>TRBV5-4|TRBJ2-5|.|TRBD1
TGTGCCAGCAGCTTTTCGGGGACAGGACAAGAGACCCAGTACTTC
CASSFSGTGQETQYF
>TRBV14|TRBJ1-6|.|.
TGTGCCAGCAGCCAAGAAGCAGGGTGGAATTCACCCCTCCACTTT
CASSQEAGWNSPLHF
>TRBV10-2|TRBJ2-7|once|.
TGCGCCAGCAGTGAATTCCTCTCCTACGAGCAGTACTTC
CASSEFLSYEQYF
>TRBV4-1|TRBJ1-2|few|.
TGCGCCAGCAGCCAAAAAAGGGACTATGGCTACACCTTC
CASSQKRDYGYTF
>TRBV15|TRBJ2-1|.|.
TGTGCCACCAGCAGAGATGGCGGAAACAATGAGCAGTTCTTC
CATSRDGGNNEQFF
>TRBV9|TRBJ2-6|few|TRBD1
TGTGCCAGCAGCTACCGGGACAGGGGGAATAGTGGGGCCAACGTCCTGACTTTC
CASSYRDRGNSGANVLTF